One T cell receptor beta chain is described in this entry. The data were obtained in a study of blood T cell repertoires in COVID-19. Study in general: Donors in the United States, Italy and Spain gave samples during acute or convalescent COVID-19. T cells, B-cell-depleted T cells, or PBMCs provided the cDNA or gDNA that served as material.

Authors' processing steps: Estimation of nucleated cell counts was performed using reference gene primer amplification. Clones were read by immunoSEQ multiplex PCR, and TCRdb kept only the in-frame ones, dropping some. That table gives V, J and clone size, and the DNA gave D and trimming. The sample yields about 340,000 clones, 91% seen once. V lost 3 bases, J lost 8 bases, and 5 bases stayed unmatched. CDR1 and CDR2 from the germline V gene are MDHEN and SYDVKM. The CDR3 runs to 13 residues. This clonotype originated in a woman aged 18 to 35 who had recovered from COVID-19. The sample was peripheral blood. This sequence joins TRBV28 and TRBJ1-2; 8 nucleotides line up with TRBD1. CDR3 sequence reads: CASSLTGAAGYTF. CDR3 DNA: TGTGCCAGCAGTTTGACAGGGGCTGCCGGCTACACCTTC.